This T cell receptor (beta chain) was found in a study of T cells after yellow fever vaccination. In germline, CDR1 is PRHDT, CDR2 FYEKMQ (reference sequence). There are 11 residues in the CDR3. V lost 0 bases, J lost 13 bases, and 9 bases lay in between. Conversion of TCR transcripts into cDNA relied on 5'RACE template switching, which added a universal primer site and UMIs. TCRdb re-called the 5' RACE reads with MiXCR, one entry per CDR3 protein. The sample holds under 200,000 distinct CDR3 sequences, 9.5% to 12% seen once. Study-wide findings and caveats: Although the secondary response was weaker, it peaked faster, at day 5 versus 15. Abundant bulk-derived clonotypes could contaminate FACS-sorted repertoires. Clonotypes appearing in both CD4 and CD8 compartments existed, and their share was small.

Regarding this clonotype: Its specificity is unknown.

The clonotype originates from a man aged 18 to 29 who received the YFV17D yellow fever vaccine. The rearrangement joins TRBV13 to TRBJ1-2; the D is unclear. The specimen was CD8+ T cells sorted from PBMCs, collected 15 days after the yellow fever booster vaccination. The CDR3 DNA sequence: TGTGCCAGCAGCTTAGGGCAGTCAATCACCTTC. Amino acid sequence: CASSLGQSITF.